Following are 21 T cell receptor beta chains from one sample sequenced in a study of T-cell memory formation after mild COVID-19. TCRdb fed the 5' RACE reads into MiXCR, producing one record per CDR3 protein. The table lists roughly 350,000 distinct CDR3 sequences, roughly an eighth of them singletons, with about a fifth in the top ten. Sequencing used PBMCs or a T cell subset sorted from them (not recorded which). These receptors all stem from a man between 18 and 35 years old who had mild COVID-19 (a few samples of this study predate the infection). Cell type and time point are not known.

This clonotype has a handful of counts. J is TRBJ1-2 and V is TRBV9, with no clear D. The V gene lost 7 bases and the J gene lost 2 bases, with 9 bases spanning the gap. Germline assignment: CDR1 SGDLS and CDR2 YYNGEE. CDR3 length: 12 residues. CDR3 in amino acids: CASHGWNYGYTF. The CDR3 coding sequence is TGTGCCAGCCATGGGTGGAACTATGGCTACACCTTC.

At least ten counts were recorded for this clonotype. The chain uses TRBV5-1 and TRBJ2-3, with D tentatively TRBD1 or TRBD2 (6 bases each). In germline, CDR1 is SGHRS, CDR2 YFSETQ. The V end lost 4 bases, the J end lost 2 bases, and 14 bases lay between the germline ends. This CDR3 has 15 residues. CDR3: CASSQQGGDTDTQYF. CDR3 in DNA: TGCGCCAGCAGCCAACAGGGAGGTGACACAGATACGCAGTATTTT.

J is TRBJ2-7 and V is TRBV28; 8 nucleotides match TRBD1. Germline loops: CDR1 MDHEN, CDR2 SYDVKM. J was trimmed by 1 base and V by 3 bases; bases with no gene match: 2. The CDR3 covers 14 residues. Here the CDR3 DNA reads TGTGCCAGCAGTTTGCAGGGGGCATCCTACGAGCAGTACGTC. Translating it yields CASSLQGASYEQYV.

This clonotype turned up a few times. The chain links TRBV4-3 to TRBJ2-3, with D perhaps TRBD2 (5 bases). Germline assignment: CDR1 LGHNA and CDR2 YSLEER. The germline V and J ends were trimmed by 0 bases and 6 bases, with 16 bases remaining between them. The CDR3 consists of 16 residues. CDR3 nucleotides: TGCGCCAGCAGCCAAGACCCGGGGTTTGGGTGGGATACGCAGTATTTT. Translating it yields CASSQDPGFGWDTQYF.

The chain has TRBV24-1 and TRBJ1-5; D uncertain. The CDR3 runs 14 residues. CDR1 is KGHDR, CDR2 SFDVKD, per germline. Trimming shortened V by 2 bases and J by 5 bases, and 9 bases separated the two germline ends. CDR3 sequence reads: CATSDYGSDQPQHF. In DNA form, the CDR3 reads TGTGCCACCAGTGATTACGGGAGCGATCAGCCCCAGCATTTT.

This clonotype has a count of ten or more. The J gene is TRBJ1-5, the V gene TRBV12-3 or TRBV12-4; D uncertain. The CDR3 extends over 14 amino acids. The V end lost 3 bases, the J end lost 2 bases, and 8 bases lay between the germline ends. The CDR3: CASSFAGGNQPQHF. In DNA form, the CDR3 reads TGTGCCAGCAGTTTTGCCGGGGGCAATCAGCCCCAGCATTTT.

There are a few counts of this clonotype. CDR3 region: CASSVGSGQDYEQYF. The CDR3 nucleotides are TGTGCCAGCAGCGTAGGTAGTGGACAGGACTACGAGCAGTACTTC. The V gene is TRBV9, the J gene TRBJ2-7, with 7 bases identical to TRBD1. The CDR3 runs 15 residues. Per germline, CDR1 SGDLS and CDR2 YYNGEE. The ends lost 0 bases at V and 3 bases at J; junction bases unmatched: 6.

The chain combines TRBV28 with TRBJ2-3; 13 bases map to TRBD2. The trim removed 2 bases at V and 0 bases at J, leaving 11 bases unmatched. The CDR3 runs 20 residues. Germline assignment: CDR1 MDHEN and CDR2 SYDVKM. This CDR3 is CASSLMKLAGGPTSTDTQYF. DNA of the CDR3: TGTGCCAGCAGTTTAATGAAACTAGCGGGGGGGCCTACTAGCACAGATACGCAGTATTTT.

This clonotype was recorded a few times. V and J are TRBV4-1 and TRBJ2-3, with TRBD1 matching 10 bases. This CDR3 comprises 15 residues. V shed 4 bases, J shed 3 bases, and the junction held 4 bases outside the gene matches. CDR1 is MGHRA and CDR2 is YSYEKL in the germline V gene. The CDR3 sequence is CASSLPGQGTDTQYF. The CDR3 nucleotides are TGCGCCAGCAGCCTACCGGGACAGGGGACAGATACGCAGTATTTT.

The chain carries TRBV20-1 and TRBJ2-5; tentative D call: TRBD2 (6 bases). Germline V gene data show CDR1 as DFQATT and CDR2 as SNEGSKA (reference sequence). This CDR3 contains 14 residues. The V and J ends lost 1 base and 3 bases respectively, with 12 bases between them. The DNA for the CDR3 is TGCAGTGCTAGAGGCCTCCGGGGGAAAGAGACCCAGTACTTC. Its translation is CSARGLRGKETQYF.

This clonotype was counted only a few times. This chain joins TRBV29-1 and TRBJ2-1; TRBD2 matches 13 bases. The V and J ends lost 1 base and 12 bases, in that order; junction bases with no gene match: 9. CDR3 size: 15 residues. Germline V CDR1 and CDR2: SQVTM, ANQGSEA. In nucleotides, the CDR3 is TGCAGCGTTGAAGTCCCCACTAGCGGGGGGGCGGGGCAGTTCTTC. It encodes CSVEVPTSGGAGQFF.

This chain joins TRBV30 and TRBJ1-1; tentatively, D is TRBD1 (6 bases). Germline V gene data show CDR1 as GTSNPN and CDR2 as SVGIG (reference sequence). The CDR3 extends over 13 amino acids. The germline V and J ends were trimmed by 4 bases and 6 bases, with 15 bases remaining between them. CDR3 amino acids: CAWMGGGWAEAFF. For the CDR3, the DNA is TGTGCCTGGATGGGGGGGGGCTGGGCTGAAGCTTTCTTT.

In this sample, this clonotype turned up a few times. The rearrangement links TRBV7-2 to TRBJ2-3; D remains ambiguous. Trimming removed 5 bases at V and 2 bases at J, with 5 bases between. This CDR3 has 12 residues. Per the germline V gene, CDR1 is SGHTA and CDR2 is FQGNSA. The CDR3 reads CASSENTDTQYF. Written as DNA, the CDR3 is TGTGCCAGCAGCGAAAACACAGATACGCAGTATTTT.

This clonotype was observed a few times. The CDR3 DNA is TGTGCCAGCAGCTTAGCCACAGGTTGGGACACTGAAGCTTTCTTT. Translation: CASSLATGWDTEAFF. This chain joins TRBV7-2 and TRBJ1-1; perhaps TRBD1 as D (5 bases). This CDR3 is 15 amino acids long. V lost 0 bases, J lost 3 bases, and 11 bases lay in between. CDR1 SGHTA and CDR2 FQGNSA come from the germline V gene.

This clonotype was seen many times. The gene calls are TRBV7-2 and TRBJ2-7, with TRBD2 identical over 8 bases. In germline, CDR1 is SGHTA, CDR2 FQGNSA. V shed 6 bases, J shed 6 bases, and the junction held 10 bases outside the gene matches. The CDR3 totals 14 residues. The CDR3 bases are TGTGCCAGCAGTACCGTTGGTGCGGGGGGCGAGCAGTACTTC. Its translation: CASSTVGAGGEQYF.

The V and J genes are TRBV9 and TRBJ2-2, with D perhaps given as TRBD1 or TRBD2 (5 bases each). Germline loops: CDR1 SGDLS, CDR2 YYNGEE. The CDR3 is made up of 15 amino acids. The V end lost 6 bases, the J end lost 0 bases, and 12 bases lay between the germline ends. The CDR3 region has the DNA TGTGCCAGCAAAGGGGACCCTACGAACACCGGGGAGCTGTTTTTT. It translates to CASKGDPTNTGELFF.

This clonotype was recorded at least ten times. The V gene is TRBV4-3, the J gene TRBJ1-2; D may be TRBD1 (5 bases). Trimming cost V 6 bases and J 8 bases, with 22 bases left between them. The CDR3 has 15 residues. Germline CDR1 LGHNA, CDR2 YSLEER. CDR3: CASSEDGGALNGYTF. CDR3 DNA sequence: TGCGCCAGCAGTGAAGACGGTGGGGCTTTAAACGGCTACACCTTC.

This clonotype was seen many times. V usage is TRBV5-1 and J usage is TRBJ2-2; D tentatively reads TRBD1 or TRBD2 (5 bases each). This CDR3 is 14 amino acids long. Trimming took off 3 bases at V and 4 bases at J, with 10 bases between the two ends. Germline lookup yields CDR1 SGHRS and CDR2 YFSETQ. CDR3 sequence reads: CASSSRDATGELFF. DNA of the CDR3: TGCGCCAGCAGCTCCCGGGACGCCACCGGGGAGCTGTTTTTT.

The chain recombines TRBV7-9 with TRBJ2-3; 12 nucleotides align to TRBD1. CDR1 and CDR2 from the germline V gene are SEHNR and FQNEAQ (reference sequence). J gave up 4 bases and V 10 bases, and 6 bases lay outside the gene matches. The CDR3 consists of 14 residues. The CDR3 protein is CATLGTGGPDTQYF. The DNA of the CDR3 is TGTGCCACCCTGGGGACAGGGGGCCCAGATACGCAGTATTTT.

This clonotype was recorded a few times. The rearrangement joins TRBV15 to TRBJ1-5; no firm D call. This CDR3 spans 14 amino acids. The germline CDR1 and CDR2 sequences are LNHNV and YYDKDF (reference sequence). The V end lost 4 bases, the J end lost 5 bases, and 12 bases lay between the germline ends. The CDR3 reads CATSNLGWDQPQHF. CDR3 DNA sequence: TGTGCCACCAGCAATTTGGGTTGGGATCAGCCCCAGCATTTT.

The chain is built from TRBV5-1 and TRBJ1-6; no definite D call. The CDR3 covers 13 residues. Germline CDR1 is SGHRS and CDR2 is YFSETQ. Trimming took off 0 bases at V and 10 bases at J, with 8 bases between the two ends. The chain's CDR3 is CASSLAEGSPLHF. CDR3 DNA sequence: TGCGCCAGCAGCTTGGCCGAGGGATCACCCCTCCACTTT.